This T cell receptor beta chain was recovered during a study of T cell clones after liver transplantation. Across the study: Blood was drawn pre-transplant, before withdrawal, and after full or failed withdrawal. Points from the study as a whole: Compared with third party-reactive sequences, donor-reactive ones declined more, independent of withdrawal success.

A remark on this clone: The antigen is undetermined.

V was cut by 5 bases and J by 2 bases, with 9 bases left in between. Germline CDR1 and CDR2: SEHNR and FQNEAQ (reference sequence). CDR3 length equals 13 residues. Clones were sequenced by immunoSEQ multiplex PCR, and TCRdb holds only the in-frame ones, with some missing. This sample carries more than 70,000 clones, 83% of them seen once, and the ten largest clones take 2.8%. Sequenced here: CD4+ T cells from blood, sampled at the 22-month timepoint. The source is a human patient who received a liver transplant. A share of the T cells may be of graft donor origin. The chain carries TRBV7-9 and TRBJ1-1; D gene ambiguous. CDR3 loop: CASSPSGNTEAFF. CDR3 in DNA: TGTGCCAGCAGCCCGTCAGGTAACACTGAAGCTTTCTTT.